This T cell receptor (beta chain) stems from a study of blood T cell repertoires in COVID-19. With 0 bases removed from V and 7 bases from J, the gap between germline ends came to 10 bases. The CDR3 runs 14 residues. Germline-derived CDR1 and CDR2 are GTSNPN and SVGIG (reference sequence). Clones were read by immunoSEQ multiplex PCR, and TCRdb kept only the in-frame ones, dropping some. Of 170,000 or so clones detected, around nine tenths appear once; the ten largest clones hold about an eighth. The receptor's source is an older woman with COVID-19, enrolled during active disease. Sequencing was done on a sample of peripheral blood. The rearrangement joins TRBV30 to TRBJ1-6, with a weak D call TRBD1 (5 bases). In DNA, the CDR3 is TGTGCCTGGAGTGTACGGGGGGTGAATTCACCCCTCCACTTT. Translating gives CAWSVRGVNSPLHF.